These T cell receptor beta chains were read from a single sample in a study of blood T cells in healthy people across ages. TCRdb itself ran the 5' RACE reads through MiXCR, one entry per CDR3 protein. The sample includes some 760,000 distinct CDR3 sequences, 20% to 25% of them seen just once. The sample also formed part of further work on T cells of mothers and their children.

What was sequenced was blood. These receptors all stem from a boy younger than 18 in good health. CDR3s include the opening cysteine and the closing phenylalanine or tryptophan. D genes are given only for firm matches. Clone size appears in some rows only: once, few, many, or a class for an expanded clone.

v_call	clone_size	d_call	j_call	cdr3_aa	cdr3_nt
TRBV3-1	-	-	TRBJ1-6	CASSQVGWIQGPYNSPPHF	TGTGCCAGCAGCCAAGTGGGGTGGATCCAGGGCCCCTATAATTCACCCCCCCACTTT
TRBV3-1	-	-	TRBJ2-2	CASSHKPLAGELFF	TGTGCCAGCAGCCATAAGCCTCTGGCCGGGGAGCTGTTTTTT
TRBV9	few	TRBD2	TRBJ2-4	CASSVGREGGLAKNIQYF	TGTGCCAGCAGCGTAGGACGGGAGGGGGGTCTAGCCAAAAACATTCAGTACTTC
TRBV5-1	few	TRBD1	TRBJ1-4	CASTYTGTGGEKLFF	TGCGCCAGCACCTATACCGGGACAGGGGGTGAAAAACTGTTTTTT
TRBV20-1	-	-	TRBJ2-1	CSARRLALSGEQFF	TGCAGTGCCAGACGGCTAGCGCTATCCGGGGAGCAGTTCTTC
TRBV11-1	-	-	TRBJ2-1	CASSQGTAGNEQFF	TGTGCCAGCAGCCAAGGGACCGCGGGCAATGAGCAGTTCTTC
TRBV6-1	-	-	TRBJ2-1	CASRLAPGRNNEQFF	TGTGCCAGCAGATTAGCCCCGGGACGAAACAATGAGCAGTTCTTC
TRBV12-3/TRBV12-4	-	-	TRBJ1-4	CASSPGCAGEKLFF	TGTGCCAGCAGTCCAGGGTGCGCGGGTGAAAAACTGTTTTTT
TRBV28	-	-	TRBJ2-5	CASSEQGSSLQETQYF	TGTGCCAGCAGCGAGCAGGGCTCCTCCTTGCAAGAGACCCAGTACTTC
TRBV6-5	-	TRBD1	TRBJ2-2	CASRRGPGELFF	TGTGCCAGCAGGAGGGGGCCCGGGGAGCTGTTTTTT
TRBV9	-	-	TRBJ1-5	CASSSDGFDQPQHF	TGTGCCAGCAGCTCCGATGGGTTTGATCAGCCCCAGCATTTT
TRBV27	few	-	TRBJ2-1	CASSLWSGPNNEQFF	TGTGCCAGCAGTTTATGGTCCGGACCGAACAATGAGCAGTTCTTC
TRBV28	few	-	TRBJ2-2	CASRLGTVNTGELFF	TGTGCCAGCAGGCTCGGGACCGTGAACACCGGGGAGCTGTTTTTT
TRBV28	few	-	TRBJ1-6	CASSTPSSYNSPLHF	TGTGCCAGCAGTACGCCGAGCTCCTATAATTCACCCCTCCACTTT
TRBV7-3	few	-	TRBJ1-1	CASSPGTENAEAFF	TGTGCCAGCAGCCCAGGGACGGAGAACGCTGAAGCTTTCTTT
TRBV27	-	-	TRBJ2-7	CASAERFRYEQYF	TGTGCCAGCGCGGAGAGATTTCGTTACGAGCAGTACTTC
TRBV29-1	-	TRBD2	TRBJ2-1	CSVVKGTSLIGEEQFF	TGCAGCGTTGTTAAGGGGACTAGTCTCATCGGGGAAGAGCAGTTCTTC
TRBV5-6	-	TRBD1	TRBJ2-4	CASSQTGAAKNIQYF	TGTGCCAGCAGCCAGACAGGGGCCGCTAAAAACATTCAGTACTTC
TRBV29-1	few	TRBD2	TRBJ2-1	CSVEDQGVLAGDEQFF	TGCAGCGTTGAAGATCAGGGGGTCCTAGCGGGAGATGAGCAGTTCTTC
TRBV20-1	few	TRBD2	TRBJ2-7	CSARESGRLRSEQYF	TGCAGTGCTAGGGAGAGCGGGAGGCTTCGGAGCGAGCAGTACTTC
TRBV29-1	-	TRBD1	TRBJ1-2	CSVGQGWGYTF	TGCAGCGTCGGACAGGGGTGGGGCTACACCTTC
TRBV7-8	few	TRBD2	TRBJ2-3	CASSPGLAIRGVDTQYF	TGTGCCAGCAGCCCAGGACTAGCGATCAGAGGAGTAGATACACAGTATTTT
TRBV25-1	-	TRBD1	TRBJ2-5	CASSEFPGQEYQETQYF	TGTGCCAGCAGTGAATTTCCCGGACAGGAGTACCAAGAGACCCAGTACTTC
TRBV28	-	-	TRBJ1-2	CASSLVQSLGNGYTF	TGTGCCAGCAGTTTGGTACAGAGCCTAGGGAATGGCTACACCTTC
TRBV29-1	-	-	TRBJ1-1	CSVETGRRGSFF	TGCAGCGTTGAGACTGGCAGAAGGGGCTCATTCTTT
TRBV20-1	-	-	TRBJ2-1	CSASLRDHHNEQFF	TGCAGTGCTAGCCTCCGGGACCACCACAATGAGCAGTTCTTC
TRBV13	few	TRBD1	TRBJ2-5	CASSPEGTGRETQYF	TGTGCCAGCAGCCCAGAAGGGACAGGGAGGGAGACCCAGTACTTC
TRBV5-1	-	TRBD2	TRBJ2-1	CASSLTGRSGGSSSYNEQFF	TGCGCCAGCAGCTTAACTGGAAGGAGCGGGGGCTCAAGCTCCTACAATGAGCAGTTCTTC
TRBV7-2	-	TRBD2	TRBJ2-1	CASSLDVIWRGGNNEQFF	TGTGCCAGCAGCTTAGACGTGATCTGGCGGGGGGGAAACAATGAGCAGTTCTTC
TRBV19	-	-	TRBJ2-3	CASSIGGFTDTQYF	TGTGCCAGTAGTATTGGGGGTTTTACGGATACGCAGTATTTT
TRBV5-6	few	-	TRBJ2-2	CASSLGVILPWGDAGELFF	TGTGCCAGCAGCTTGGGAGTAATATTACCCTGGGGTGACGCCGGGGAGCTGTTTTTT
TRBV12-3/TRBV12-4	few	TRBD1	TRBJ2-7	CASSTKGGQGYEQYF	TGTGCCAGCAGTACCAAGGGGGGACAGGGCTACGAGCAGTACTTC
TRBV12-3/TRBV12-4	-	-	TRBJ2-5	CASSLRGSSVDSETQYF	TGTGCCAGCAGTTTAAGGGGGTCTAGCGTTGATTCGGAGACCCAGTACTTC
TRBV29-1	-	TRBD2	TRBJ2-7	CSVLAGVPHEQYF	TGCAGCGTTCTAGCGGGGGTTCCCCACGAGCAGTACTTC
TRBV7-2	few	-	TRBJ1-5	CASSLGPGDNQPQHF	TGTGCCAGCAGCTTAGGACCGGGGGACAATCAGCCCCAGCATTTT
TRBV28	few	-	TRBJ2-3	CAGAGGVSDTQYF	TGTGCCGGCGCCGGCGGGGTAAGCGATACGCAGTATTTT
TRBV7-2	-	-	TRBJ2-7	CASSFQGQRSRYEQYF	TGTGCCAGCAGCTTCCAGGGGCAGAGAAGTAGATACGAGCAGTACTTC
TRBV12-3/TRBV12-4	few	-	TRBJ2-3	CASSPDGLATDTQYF	TGTGCCAGCAGCCCGGACGGGCTAGCCACAGATACGCAGTATTTT
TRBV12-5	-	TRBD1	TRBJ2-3	CASGGTGTDTQYF	TGTGCTAGTGGGGGGACAGGCACAGATACGCAGTATTTT
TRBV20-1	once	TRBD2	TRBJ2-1	CSARGSGGATYNEQFF	TGCAGTGCTAGAGGAAGCGGGGGGGCTACATACAATGAGCAGTTCTTC
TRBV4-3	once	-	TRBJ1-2	CASSQEKLLNYGYTF	TGCGCCAGCAGCCAAGAAAAGCTGCTAAACTATGGCTACACCTTC
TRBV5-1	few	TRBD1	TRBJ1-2	CASSGTGGAYYGYTF	TGCGCCAGCAGCGGTACAGGGGGCGCTTACTATGGCTACACCTTC
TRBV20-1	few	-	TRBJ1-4	CSARESGSEKLFF	TGCAGTGCTAGAGAGTCAGGGAGTGAAAAACTGTTTTTT
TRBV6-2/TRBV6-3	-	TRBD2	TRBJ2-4	CASSYSSGGPFVLSIQYF	TGTGCCAGCAGTTACTCGTCGGGAGGGCCTTTTGTGTTGAGCATTCAGTACTTC
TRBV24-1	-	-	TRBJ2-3	CATSVWGDTQYF	TGTGCCACCAGTGTGTGGGGAGATACGCAGTATTTT
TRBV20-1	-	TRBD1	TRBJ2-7	CSGADRDFYEQYF	TGCAGTGGTGCCGACAGGGATTTCTACGAGCAGTACTTC
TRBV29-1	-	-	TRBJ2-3	CSVEGSSASTDTQYF	TGCAGCGTTGAGGGGAGCAGCGCTAGCACAGATACGCAGTATTTT
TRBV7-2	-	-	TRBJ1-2	CASSGAFRAPNYGYTF	TGTGCCAGCAGCGGAGCTTTCCGGGCCCCTAACTATGGCTACACCTTC
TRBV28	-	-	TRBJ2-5	CASSLVYVETQYF	TGTGCCAGCAGTTTGGTGTATGTGGAGACCCAGTACTTC
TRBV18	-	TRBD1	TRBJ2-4	CASSPDRGRTKNVQYF	TGTGCCAGCTCACCGGACAGGGGGCGAACCAAAAACGTTCAGTACTTC
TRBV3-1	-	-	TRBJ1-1	CASSPLPGWGSTEAFF	TGTGCCAGCAGCCCCCTCCCGGGATGGGGTTCCACTGAAGCTTTCTTT
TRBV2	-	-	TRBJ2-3	CASALSASTDTQYF	TGTGCCAGTGCCCTTTCAGCGAGCACAGATACGCAGTATTTT
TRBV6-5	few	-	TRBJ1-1	CASITGPGNTEAFF	TGTGCCAGCATAACGGGCCCGGGGAACACTGAAGCTTTCTTT
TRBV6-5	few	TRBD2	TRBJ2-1	CASSYDLAGVERDYNEQFF	TGTGCCAGCAGTTACGATCTAGCGGGGGTAGAGAGAGACTACAATGAGCAGTTCTTC
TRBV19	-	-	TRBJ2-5	CANRIDSVFFETQYF	TGTGCCAATCGTATAGATAGCGTTTTCTTCGAGACCCAGTACTTC
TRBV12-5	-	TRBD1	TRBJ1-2	CASGLSQGEAYGYTF	TGTGCTAGTGGTTTGTCACAGGGGGAGGCCTATGGCTACACCTTC
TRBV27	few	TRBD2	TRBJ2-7	CASSFLSASGSGEQYF	TGTGCCAGCAGTTTTCTCTCGGCTAGCGGGAGTGGCGAGCAGTACTTC
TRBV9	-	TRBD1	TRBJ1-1	CASSPRTGFPEAFF	TGTGCCAGCAGCCCAAGGACAGGGTTCCCTGAAGCTTTCTTT
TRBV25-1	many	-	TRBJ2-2	CASSELEGGTGELFF	TGTGCCAGCAGTGAACTTGAAGGGGGAACCGGGGAGCTGTTTTTT